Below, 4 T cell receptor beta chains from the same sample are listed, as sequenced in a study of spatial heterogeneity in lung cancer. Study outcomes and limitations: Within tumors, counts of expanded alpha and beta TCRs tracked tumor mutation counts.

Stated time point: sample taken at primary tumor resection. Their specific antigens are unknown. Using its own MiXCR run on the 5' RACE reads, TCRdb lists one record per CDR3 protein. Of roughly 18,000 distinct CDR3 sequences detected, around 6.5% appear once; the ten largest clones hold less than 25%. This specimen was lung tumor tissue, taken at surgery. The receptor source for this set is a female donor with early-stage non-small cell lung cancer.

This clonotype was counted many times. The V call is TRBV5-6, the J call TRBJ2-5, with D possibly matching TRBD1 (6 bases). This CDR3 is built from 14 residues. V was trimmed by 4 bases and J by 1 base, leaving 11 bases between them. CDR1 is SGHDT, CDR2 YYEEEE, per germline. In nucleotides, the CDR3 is TGTGCCAGCAGCAATGACAGGCCCCAAGAGACCCAGTACTTC. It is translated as CASSNDRPQETQYF.

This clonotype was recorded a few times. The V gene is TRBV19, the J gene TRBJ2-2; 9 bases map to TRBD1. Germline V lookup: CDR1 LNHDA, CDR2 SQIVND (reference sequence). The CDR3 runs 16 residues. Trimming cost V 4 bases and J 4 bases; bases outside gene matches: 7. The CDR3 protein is CASSRAQGASTGELFF. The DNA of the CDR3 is TGTGCCAGTAGTAGGGCACAGGGGGCGAGCACCGGGGAGCTGTTTTTT.

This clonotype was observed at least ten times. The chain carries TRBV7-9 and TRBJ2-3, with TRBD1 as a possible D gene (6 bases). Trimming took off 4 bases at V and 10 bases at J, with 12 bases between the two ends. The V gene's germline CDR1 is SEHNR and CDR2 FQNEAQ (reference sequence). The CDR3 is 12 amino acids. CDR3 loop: CASSSRGQAQYF. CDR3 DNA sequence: TGTGCCAGCAGCTCCCGGGGACAAGCGCAGTATTTT.

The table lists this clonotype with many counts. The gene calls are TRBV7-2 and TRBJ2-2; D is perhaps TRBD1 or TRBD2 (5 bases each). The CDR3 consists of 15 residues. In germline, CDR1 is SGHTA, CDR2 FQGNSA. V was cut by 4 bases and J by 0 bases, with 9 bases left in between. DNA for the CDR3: TGTGCCAGCAGCTCGGGACGGGCGAACACCGGGGAGCTGTTTTTT. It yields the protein CASSSGRANTGELFF.